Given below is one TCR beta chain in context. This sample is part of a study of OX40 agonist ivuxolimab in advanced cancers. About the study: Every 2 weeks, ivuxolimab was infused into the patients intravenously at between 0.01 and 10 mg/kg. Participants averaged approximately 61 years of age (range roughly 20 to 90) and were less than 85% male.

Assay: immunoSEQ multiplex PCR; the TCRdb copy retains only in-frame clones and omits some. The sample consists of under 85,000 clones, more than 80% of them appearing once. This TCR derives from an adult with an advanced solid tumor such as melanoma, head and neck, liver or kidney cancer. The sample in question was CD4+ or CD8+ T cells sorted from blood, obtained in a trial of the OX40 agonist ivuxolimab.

The CDR3 is CASRGPLSYEQYF. The CDR3 nucleotides read TGTGCCAGCAGGGGGCCCCTTTCCTACGAGCAGTACTTC. The chain recombines TRBV25-1 with TRBJ2-7; maybe TRBD1 (5 bases). CDR1 and CDR2 (germline): MGHDK, SYGVNS. The CDR3 sequence is 13 residues long. Trimming took 6 bases from V and 1 from J, leaving 10 bases between them.